This T cell receptor beta chain was sequenced during a study of CXCR3-negative and CXCR3-positive naive CD8 T cells. The CDR3 is 17 residues long. Germline V gives CDR1 SEHNR, CDR2 FQNEAQ (reference sequence). The TRB libraries of cDNA were built by UMI-labeled 5' RACE. TCRdb reprocessed the 5' RACE reads, keeping one entry per CDR3 protein, no DNA. This sample's clone table lists 45,000 to 60,000 distinct CDR3 sequences. The chain combines TRBV7-9 with TRBJ2-2; absent DNA, TCRdb's TRBD1 call cannot be checked. The TCR sequence derives from a human donor in good health. Some clones in this sample may be carry-over from other donors' samples. The sequenced sample consisted of naive CXCR3- CD8+ T cells from blood. The subset was: CD45RO-CCR7+CD27+CD95- naive CD8+ T cells lacking CXCR3 (TNR3-). The CDR3 spells CASSLSPGQGYTGELFF.